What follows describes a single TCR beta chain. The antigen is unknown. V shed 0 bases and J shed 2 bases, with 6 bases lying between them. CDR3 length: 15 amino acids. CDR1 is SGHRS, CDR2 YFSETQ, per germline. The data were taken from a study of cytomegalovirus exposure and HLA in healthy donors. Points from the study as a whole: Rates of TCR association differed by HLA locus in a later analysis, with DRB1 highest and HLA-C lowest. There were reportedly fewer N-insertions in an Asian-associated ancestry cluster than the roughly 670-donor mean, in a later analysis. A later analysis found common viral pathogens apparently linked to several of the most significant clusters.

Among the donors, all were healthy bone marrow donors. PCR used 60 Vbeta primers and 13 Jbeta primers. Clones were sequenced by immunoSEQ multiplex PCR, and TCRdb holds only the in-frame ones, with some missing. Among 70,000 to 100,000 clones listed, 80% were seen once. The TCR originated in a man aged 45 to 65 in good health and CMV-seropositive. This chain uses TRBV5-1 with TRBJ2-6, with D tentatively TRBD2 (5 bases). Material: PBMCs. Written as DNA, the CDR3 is TGCGCCAGCAGCTTGGGAGGGACTGGGGCCAACGTCCTGACTTTC. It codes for CASSLGGTGANVLTF.